Shown below are 22 T cell receptor beta chains from a single sample sequenced in a study of cytomegalovirus exposure and HLA in healthy donors. It was with 60 Vbeta and 13 Jbeta primers that the PCR ran. TCRdb's copy holds only in-frame clones and misses some; the assay was immunoSEQ multiplex PCR. The data show 150,000 to 200,000 clones, with 75% to 85% seen just once and around 0.8% held by the top ten. Material for sequencing was PBMCs. The receptors derive from a woman under 30 in good health and CMV-seronegative.

The sample holds one count of this clone. This chain connects TRBV5-1 to TRBJ2-7; 10 nucleotides agree with TRBD1. V gave up 3 bases and J gave up 5 bases; unmatched junction bases: 11. The CDR3 loop spans 16 amino acids. Germline V gene lookup returns CDR1 SGHRS and CDR2 YFSETQ. The CDR3 is CASSYMPGTGEHEQYF. The CDR3 DNA sequence: TGCGCCAGCAGCTATATGCCCGGGACAGGGGAACACGAGCAGTACTTC.

This clone has only a few counts. This chain links TRBV28 with TRBJ2-7, with a weak D call TRBD2 (6 bases). The CDR3 length is 15 residues. Deletions cut 6 bases from V and 0 bases from J, with 15 bases between. Germline CDR1 is MDHEN and CDR2 is SYDVKM. CDR3 residues: CASRGGPGSSYEQYF. The CDR3 nucleotides are TGTGCCAGCAGGGGGGGACCAGGGAGCTCCTACGAGCAGTACTTC.

The chain recombines TRBV19 with TRBJ1-6, with D perhaps matching TRBD1 (5 bases). CDR1 is LNHDA and CDR2 is SQIVND in the germline V gene (reference sequence). CDR3 length equals 15 residues. The V end was cut by 4 bases, the J end by 0 bases, with 7 bases between. CDR3 residues: CASSTQGSYNSPLHF. CDR3 nucleotides: TGTGCCAGTAGTACGCAGGGCTCCTATAATTCACCCCTCCACTTT.

V usage is TRBV5-1 and J usage is TRBJ2-2; TRBD1 aligns across 8 bases. After removal of 2 bases from V and 5 bases from J, the junction contained 5 bases not matched to a gene. CDR1 is SGHRS, CDR2 YFSETQ, per germline. The CDR3 length is 15 residues. CDR3 sequence: CASSFSGGRTGELFF. CDR3 coding DNA: TGCGCCAGCAGCTTCTCAGGGGGCCGGACCGGGGAGCTGTTTTTT.

The chain links TRBV5-1 to TRBJ2-2; 8 positions match TRBD2. Trimming at V came to 0 bases and at J to 2 bases, leaving 6 bases not matched to a gene. The CDR3 is 17 amino acids. Per the germline V gene, CDR1 is SGHRS and CDR2 is YFSETQ. This chain's CDR3 is CASSLGGGPINTGELFF. CDR3 coding DNA: TGCGCCAGCAGCTTGGGCGGGGGGCCCATAAACACCGGGGAGCTGTTTTTT. The full variable domain, completed using reference TRBV5-1 and TRBJ2-2, is KAGVTQTPRYLIKTRGQQVTLSCSPISGHRSVSWYQQTPGQGLQFLFEYFSETQRNKGNFPGRFSGRQFSNSRSEMNVSTLELGDSALYLCASSLGGGPINTGELFFGEGSRLTVL.

This chain connects TRBV19 to TRBJ2-4; 9 positions agree with TRBD1. Germline V gene sequence: CDR1 LNHDA, CDR2 SQIVND (reference sequence). V dropped 2 bases and J dropped 6; count of bases not matched to a gene: 17. This CDR3 region has 19 residues. CDR3 bases: TGTGCCAGTAGTATACTCTCCCCGGGACAGGGATCGGGGACAAACATTCAGTACTTC. This codes for CASSILSPGQGSGTNIQYF.

The chain joins TRBV9 to TRBJ1-4; TRBD1 matches at 9 bases. The CDR3 covers 14 residues. Germline CDR1 is SGDLS and CDR2 is YYNGEE. V shed 7 bases, J shed 7 bases, and the junction held 8 bases outside the gene matches. The CDR3 region has the DNA TGTGCCAGCGGACGCGGGACAGGGTTTGAAAAACTGTTTTTT. Translated, it gives CASGRGTGFEKLFF. Supplemented by reference TRBV9 and TRBJ1-4, the full variable domain reads DSGVTQTPKHLITATGQRVTLRCSPRSGDLSVYWYQQSLDQGLQFLIQYYNGEERAKGNILERFSAQQFPDLHSELNLSSLELGDSALYFCASGRGTGFEKLFFGSGTQLSVL.

The V gene is TRBV7-7, the J gene TRBJ2-2; a possible D gene is TRBD2 (6 bases). This CDR3 is 17 amino acids long. The germline V gene encodes CDR1 SSHAT and CDR2 FNYEAQ (reference sequence). Trimming removed 10 bases at V and 0 bases at J, with 21 bases between. This CDR3 reads CAILRDSKFANTGELFF. CDR3 nucleotides: TGTGCCATTCTCCGGGACTCGAAGTTCGCGAACACCGGGGAGCTGTTTTTT.

The count of this clone is one. The chain has TRBV6-5 and TRBJ1-3; D is undetermined. This CDR3 has 13 residues. Germline-derived CDR1 and CDR2 are MNHEY and SVGAGI. V lost 11 bases and J lost 2, with 13 bases in between. CDR3 sequence: CAVGDSAGNTIYF. CDR3 nucleotide sequence: TGTGCCGTCGGGGATTCGGCTGGAAACACCATATATTTT.

This clone was picked up one time. This rearrangement joins TRBV18 to TRBJ2-5; maybe TRBD2 (6 bases). This CDR3 contains 12 residues. Germline V CDR1 and CDR2: KGHSH, LQKENI. The V end was cut by 10 bases, the J end by 5 bases, with 14 bases between. Here the CDR3 reads CATHGGSETQYF. CDR3 nucleotides: TGTGCCACCCATGGGGGGTCGGAGACCCAGTACTTC.

The chain employs TRBV19 and TRBJ2-3; 10 bases map to TRBD2. Losses at the gene ends were 1 base for V and 0 bases for J; bases not matched to a gene: 1. The CDR3 length is 16 residues. Germline values: CDR1 LNHDA, CDR2 SQIVND (reference sequence). CDR3 amino acids: CASSIGSGRSTDTQYF. DNA for the CDR3: TGTGCCAGTAGTATAGGTAGCGGGAGGAGCACAGATACGCAGTATTTT.

This sequence joins TRBV5-6 and TRBJ1-5; D is uncertain. Trimming pared 6 bases from V and 0 bases from J, leaving 10 bases between. This CDR3 is built from 14 residues. Germline CDR1 SGHDT, CDR2 YYEEEE. The CDR3 DNA reads TGTGCCAGCACTCGACAAGCTAGCAATCAGCCCCAGCATTTT. It translates to CASTRQASNQPQHF.

This clone was observed a handful of times. The chain has TRBV5-1 and TRBJ2-7; D is perhaps TRBD1 (6 bases). V was clipped by 4 bases and J by 0 bases, with 14 bases between them. This CDR3 spans 15 amino acids. Germline-derived CDR1 and CDR2 are SGHRS and YFSETQ. The CDR3 loop reads CASSPGHLSSYEQYF. In nucleotides, the CDR3 is TGCGCCAGCAGCCCGGGACATTTGAGCTCCTACGAGCAGTACTTC.

The V call is TRBV27, the J call TRBJ2-1, with TRBD2 matching over 8 bases. The CDR3 is 14 amino acids. The germline V gene encodes CDR1 MNHEY and CDR2 SMNVEV (reference sequence). After removal of 5 bases from V and 8 bases from J, the junction contained 8 bases not matched to a gene. The CDR3 DNA reads TGTGCCAGCAGTCCTGGGACGCGGGGGGATGAGCAGTTCTTC. Amino acids: CASSPGTRGDEQFF.

This clone was detected only a few times. The CDR3 is CARQDKFGANVLTF. CDR3 nucleotide sequence: TGTGCCCGCCAGGATAAGTTTGGGGCCAACGTCCTGACTTTC. The gene calls are TRBV30 and TRBJ2-6; no clear D. The V end lost 8 bases, the J end lost 3 bases, and 14 bases lay between the germline ends. This CDR3 spans 14 amino acids. Germline V gene lookup returns CDR1 GTSNPN and CDR2 SVGIG (reference sequence).

Regarding this clone: A read error may account for a junction end that differs from germline. Other DNA sequences in this specimen translate into the identical CDR3. The rearrangement links TRBV9 to TRBJ1-4; tentative D call: TRBD1 (6 bases). The CDR3 runs 15 residues. Germline V gives CDR1 SGDLS, CDR2 YYNGEE. CDR3 amino acids: CASSPQGTANEKLFF. CDR3 DNA: TGTGCCAGCAGCCCGCAGGGGACGGCTAACGAAAAACTGTTTTTT.

This chain uses TRBV19 with TRBJ2-3; the match to TRBD2 covers 10 bases. Germline V lookup: CDR1 LNHDA, CDR2 SQIVND (reference sequence). V shed 4 bases and J 0 bases; nucleotides not matched to a gene: 13. The CDR3 is made up of 19 amino acids. This CDR3 is CASSTKLAGPQFSTDTQYF. In DNA, the CDR3 is TGTGCCAGTAGTACAAAACTAGCGGGGCCACAATTTAGCACAGATACGCAGTATTTT.

V usage is TRBV7-2 and J usage is TRBJ1-2; perhaps TRBD1 as D (5 bases). Trimming cost V 5 bases and J 5 bases, with 18 bases left between them. Germline values: CDR1 SGHTA, CDR2 FQGNSA. This CDR3 region has 15 residues. This CDR3 reads CASSRTFDSLYGYTF. In DNA, the CDR3 is TGTGCCAGCAGCCGAACATTTGACAGCCTATATGGCTACACCTTC.

The table lists this clone with a few counts. The chain couples TRBV6-1 to TRBJ1-1; D is unresolved. The CDR3 has 16 amino acids. Germline V gene sequence: CDR1 MNHNS, CDR2 SASEGT. V lost 3 bases and J lost 1, with 15 bases in between. The CDR3 sequence: CASSEAGYKKNTEAFF. In DNA form, the CDR3 reads TGTGCCAGCAGTGAGGCGGGATATAAGAAGAACACTGAAGCTTTCTTT.

The rearrangement joins TRBV15 to TRBJ2-3; 12 positions agree with TRBD2. Germline V gene lookup returns CDR1 LNHNV and CDR2 YYDKDF (reference sequence). Germline trimming cut 3 bases from V and 5 bases from J; bases unmatched to any gene: 15. This CDR3 spans 19 amino acids. Here the CDR3 reads CATSSTNLRLAGELDTQYF. CDR3 nucleotide sequence: TGTGCCACCAGCAGCACTAACCTCAGACTAGCGGGAGAGCTAGATACGCAGTATTTT. Based on the CDR3 plus reference TRBV15 and TRBJ2-3, the full variable domain is DAMVIQNPRYQVTQFGKPVTLSCSQTLNHNVMYWYQQKSSQAPKLLFHYYDKDFNNEADTPDNFQSRRPNTSFCFLDIRSPGLGDTAMYLCATSSTNLRLAGELDTQYFGPGTRLTVL.

For the CDR3, the DNA is TGCGCCAGCAGCCAAGATGAGCCAGGGGGGTTCAAAACCGGGGAGCTGTTTTTT. Translated, it gives CASSQDEPGGFKTGELFF. The chain combines TRBV4-1 with TRBJ2-2, with D possibly matching TRBD1 (7 bases). Germline loops: CDR1 MGHRA, CDR2 YSYEKL. V lost 0 bases, J lost 5 bases, and 19 bases lay in between. The CDR3 is 18 amino acids.

This chain connects TRBV28 to TRBJ2-7, with 7 bases identical to TRBD1. V trimming: 6 bases; J trimming: 2 bases; junction bases outside the gene matches: 4. This CDR3 contains 13 residues. Germline lookup yields CDR1 MDHEN and CDR2 SYDVKM. The CDR3 region is CASRRTGTYEQYF. The CDR3 DNA follows: TGTGCCAGCAGAAGGACAGGTACCTACGAGCAGTACTTC.